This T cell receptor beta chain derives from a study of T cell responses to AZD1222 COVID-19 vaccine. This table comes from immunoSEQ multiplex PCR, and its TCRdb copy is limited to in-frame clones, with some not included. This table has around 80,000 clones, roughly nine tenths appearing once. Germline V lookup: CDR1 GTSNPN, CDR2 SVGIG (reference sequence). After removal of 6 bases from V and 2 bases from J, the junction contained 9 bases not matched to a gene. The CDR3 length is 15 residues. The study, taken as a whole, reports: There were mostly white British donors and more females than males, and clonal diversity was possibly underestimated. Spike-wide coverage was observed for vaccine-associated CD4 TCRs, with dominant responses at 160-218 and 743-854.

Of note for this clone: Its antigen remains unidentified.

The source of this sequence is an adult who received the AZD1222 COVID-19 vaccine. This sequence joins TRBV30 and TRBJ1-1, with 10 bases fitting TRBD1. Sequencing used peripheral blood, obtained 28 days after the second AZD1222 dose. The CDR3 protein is CACYPGTGENTEAFF. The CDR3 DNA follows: TGTGCCTGCTATCCCGGGACAGGGGAAAACACTGAAGCTTTCTTT.